This T cell receptor beta chain was profiled in a study of T cell changes during pregnancy in multiple sclerosis. Germline V gene data show CDR1 as GTSNPN and CDR2 as SVGIG (reference sequence). This CDR3 comprises 16 residues. Trimming took 2 bases from V and 1 from J; bases not matched to a gene: 6. Sequencing used immunoSEQ multiplex PCR; TCRdb keeps in-frame clones, though not all of them. The sample shows around 44,000 clones, 85% to 95% of them seen only once. Input material: peripheral blood. The receptor's source is a female donor with multiple sclerosis, enrolled in a pregnancy study. This chain joins TRBV30 and TRBJ2-3, with TRBD2 matching over 10 bases. CDR3 amino acids: CAWSTLGTSGTDTQYF. The CDR3 DNA follows: TGTGCCTGGAGTACTCTCGGGACTAGCGGCACAGATACGCAGTATTTT. Full variable domain (remainder filled in from reference TRBV30 and TRBJ2-3): SQTIHQWPATLVQPVGSPLSLECTVEGTSNPNLYWYRQAAGRGLQLLFYSVGIGQISSEVPQNLSASRPQDRQFILSSKKLLLSDSGFYLCAWSTLGTSGTDTQYFGPGTRLTVL.